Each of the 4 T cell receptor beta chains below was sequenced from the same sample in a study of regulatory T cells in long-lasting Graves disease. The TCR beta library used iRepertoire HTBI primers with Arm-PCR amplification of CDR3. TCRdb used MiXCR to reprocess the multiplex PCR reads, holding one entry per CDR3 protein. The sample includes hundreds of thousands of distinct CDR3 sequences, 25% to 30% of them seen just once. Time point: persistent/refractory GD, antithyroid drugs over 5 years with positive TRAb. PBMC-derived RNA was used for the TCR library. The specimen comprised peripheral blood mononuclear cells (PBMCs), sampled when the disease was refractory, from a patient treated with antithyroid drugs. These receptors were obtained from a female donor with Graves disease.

DNA for the CDR3: TGTGCCAGCAGCTCCCCGCCTAATTCACCCCTCCACTTT. It codes for CASSSPPNSPLHF. The V gene is TRBV7-2, the J gene TRBJ1-6; D is unclear. CDR3 length: 13 amino acids. Trimming took 4 bases from V and 6 from J, leaving 7 bases between them. Germline V gives CDR1 SGHTA, CDR2 FQGNSA.

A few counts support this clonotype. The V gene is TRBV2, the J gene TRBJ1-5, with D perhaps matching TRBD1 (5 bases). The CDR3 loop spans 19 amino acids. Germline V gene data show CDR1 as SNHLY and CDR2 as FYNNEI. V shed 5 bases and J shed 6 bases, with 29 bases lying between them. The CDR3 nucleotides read TGTGCCAGCAGTCCCAGAAACCCTCGGGGGAACACCGGTGGTCAGCCCCAGCATTTT. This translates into CASSPRNPRGNTGGQPQHF.

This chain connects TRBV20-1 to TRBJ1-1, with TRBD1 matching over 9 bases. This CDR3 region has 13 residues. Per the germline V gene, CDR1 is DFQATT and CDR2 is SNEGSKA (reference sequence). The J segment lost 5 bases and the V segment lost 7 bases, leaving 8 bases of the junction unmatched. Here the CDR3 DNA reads TGCAGTGGTGGGACAGGGTTGGGGACTGAAGCTTTCTTT. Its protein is CSGGTGLGTEAFF.

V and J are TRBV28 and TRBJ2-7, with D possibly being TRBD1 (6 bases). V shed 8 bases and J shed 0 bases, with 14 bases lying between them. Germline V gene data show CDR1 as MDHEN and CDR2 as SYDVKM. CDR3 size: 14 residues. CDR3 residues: CASAPGQYSYEQYF. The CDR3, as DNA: TGTGCCAGCGCCCCCGGACAGTACTCCTACGAGCAGTACTTC. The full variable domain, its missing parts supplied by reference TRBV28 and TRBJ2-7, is DVKVTQSSRYLVKRTGEKVFLECVQDMDHENMFWYRQDPGLGLRLIYFSYDVKMKEKGDIPEGYSVSREKKERFSLILESASTNQTSMYLCASAPGQYSYEQYFGPGTRLTVT.